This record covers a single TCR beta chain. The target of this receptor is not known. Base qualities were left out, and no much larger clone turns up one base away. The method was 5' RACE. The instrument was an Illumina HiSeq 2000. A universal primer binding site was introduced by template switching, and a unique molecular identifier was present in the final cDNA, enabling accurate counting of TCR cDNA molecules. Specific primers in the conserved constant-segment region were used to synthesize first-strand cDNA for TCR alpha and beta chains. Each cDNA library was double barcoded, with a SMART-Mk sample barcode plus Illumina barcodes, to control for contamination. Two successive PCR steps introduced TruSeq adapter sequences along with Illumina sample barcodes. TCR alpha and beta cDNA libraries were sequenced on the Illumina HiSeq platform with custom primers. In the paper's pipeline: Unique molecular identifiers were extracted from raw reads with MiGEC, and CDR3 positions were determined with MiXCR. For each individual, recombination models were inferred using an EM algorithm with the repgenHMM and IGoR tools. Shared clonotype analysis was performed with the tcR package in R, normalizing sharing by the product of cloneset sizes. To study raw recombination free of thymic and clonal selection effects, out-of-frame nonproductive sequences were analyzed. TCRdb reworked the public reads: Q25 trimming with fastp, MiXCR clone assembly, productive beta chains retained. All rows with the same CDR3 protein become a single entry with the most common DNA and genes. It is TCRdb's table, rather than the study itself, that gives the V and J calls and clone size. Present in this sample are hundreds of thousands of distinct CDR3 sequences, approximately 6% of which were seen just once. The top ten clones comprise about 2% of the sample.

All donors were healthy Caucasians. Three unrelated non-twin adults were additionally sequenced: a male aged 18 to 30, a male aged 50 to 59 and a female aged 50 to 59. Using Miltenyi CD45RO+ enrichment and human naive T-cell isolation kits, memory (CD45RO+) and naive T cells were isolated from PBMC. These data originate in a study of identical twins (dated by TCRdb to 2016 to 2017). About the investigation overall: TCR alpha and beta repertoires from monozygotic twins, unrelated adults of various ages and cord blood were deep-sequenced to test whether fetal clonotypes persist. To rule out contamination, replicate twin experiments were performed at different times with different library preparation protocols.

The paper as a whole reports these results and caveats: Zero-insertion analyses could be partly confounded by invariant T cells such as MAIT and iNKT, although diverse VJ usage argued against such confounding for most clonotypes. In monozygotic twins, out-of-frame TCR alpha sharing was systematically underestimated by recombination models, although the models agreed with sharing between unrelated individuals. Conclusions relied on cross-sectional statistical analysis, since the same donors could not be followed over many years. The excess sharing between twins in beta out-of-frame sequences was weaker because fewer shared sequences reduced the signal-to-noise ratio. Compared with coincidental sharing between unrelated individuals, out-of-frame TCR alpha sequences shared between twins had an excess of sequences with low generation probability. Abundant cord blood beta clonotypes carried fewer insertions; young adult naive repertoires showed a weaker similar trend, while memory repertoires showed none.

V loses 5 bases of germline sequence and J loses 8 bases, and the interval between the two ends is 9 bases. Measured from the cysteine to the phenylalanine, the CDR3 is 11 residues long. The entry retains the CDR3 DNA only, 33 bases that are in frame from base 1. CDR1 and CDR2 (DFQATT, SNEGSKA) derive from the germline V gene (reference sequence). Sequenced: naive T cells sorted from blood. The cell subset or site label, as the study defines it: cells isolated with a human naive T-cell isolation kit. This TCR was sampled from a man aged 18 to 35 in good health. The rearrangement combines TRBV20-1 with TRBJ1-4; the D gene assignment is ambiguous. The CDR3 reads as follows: CSAVDLEKLFF. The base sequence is TGCAGTGCTGTGGACCTAGAAAAACTGTTTTTT.